A single sample gave rise to the 25 T cell receptor beta chains below, sequenced in a study of shared clonotypes between healthy human individuals. This table comes from immunoSEQ multiplex PCR, and its TCRdb copy is limited to in-frame clones, with some not included. This sample has about 2.4 million clones, with over 85% found just once. The sample was naive CD4+ T cells from PBMCs. Subset defined: CD45RA+ positively selected. The receptors shown here come from a man aged 18 to 30 in good health. Some clones in this sample may be carry-over from other donors' samples.

This clone was counted a single time. This sequence joins TRBV21-1 and TRBJ2-7; the table names TRBD1, a call not compared with the DNA. TRBV21-1 is a known pseudogene. The CDR3 length is 15 residues. The CDR3 bases are TGTGCCAGCAGCAAAGGAGAAGGGGCAAACTACGAGCAGTACTTC. Residues: CASSKGEGANYEQYF.

This clone has a single count. This chain uses TRBV2 with TRBJ1-5, with unresolved D. The CDR3 is 14 residues long. Germline loops: CDR1 SNHLY, CDR2 FYNNEI. Trimming cost V 6 bases and J 2 bases, with 11 bases left between them. The CDR3 spells CASRLSDGNQPQHF. CDR3 nucleotides: TGTGCCAGCAGATTATCGGACGGCAATCAGCCCCAGCATTTT.

This chain links TRBV28 with TRBJ2-3; D is perhaps TRBD1 (6 bases). Deletions cut 10 bases from V and 3 bases from J, with 20 bases between. Germline CDR1 reads MDHEN; CDR2 reads SYDVKM. The CDR3 consists of 15 residues. In nucleotides, the CDR3 is TGTGCCACCGTGGTCCGGGAAGGGGGAACAGATACGCAGTATTTT. Protein: CATVVREGGTDTQYF.

V and J are TRBV5-5 and TRBJ2-1; unclear D gene. Germline V gene sequence: CDR1 SGHKS, CDR2 YYEKEE (reference sequence). This CDR3 comprises 17 residues. V was clipped by 0 bases and J by 0 bases, with 13 bases between them. The CDR3 DNA follows: TGTGCCAGCAGCTTGGTGGGTTTCCTGAGCTCCTACAATGAGCAGTTCTTC. Its translation is CASSLVGFLSSYNEQFF.

This CDR3 is CASSPGTNSYEQYF. The CDR3, as DNA: TGTGCCAGCAGCCCCGGGACAAACTCCTACGAGCAGTACTTC. The V call is TRBV28, the J call TRBJ2-7; D perhaps matches TRBD1 (6 bases). This CDR3 is built from 14 residues. Germline loops: CDR1 MDHEN, CDR2 SYDVKM. Trimming cost V 6 bases and J 0 bases, with 12 bases left between them. The whole variable domain, remainder taken from reference TRBV28 and TRBJ2-7, is DVKVTQSSRYLVKRTGEKVFLECVQDMDHENMFWYRQDPGLGLRLIYFSYDVKMKEKGDIPEGYSVSREKKERFSLILESASTNQTSMYLCASSPGTNSYEQYFGPGTRLTVT.

CDR3 in amino acids: CASSPDRGVAGELFF. The CDR3 nucleotides read TGTGCCAGCAGCCCAGACAGGGGAGTCGCCGGGGAGCTGTTTTTT. V gene TRBV5-6 combines with J gene TRBJ2-2; 8 nucleotides match TRBD1. The J segment lost 6 bases and the V segment lost 4 bases, leaving 8 bases of the junction unmatched. Germline V gives CDR1 SGHDT, CDR2 YYEEEE. The CDR3 extends over 15 amino acids.

Notes on this clone: This CDR3 is also generated by other DNA sequences in the sample. V and J are TRBV28 and TRBJ2-7; 10 nucleotides agree with TRBD1. V was pared by 5 bases and J by 6 bases, with 7 bases of the junction left unmatched. CDR3 length: 14 residues. Germline V CDR1 and CDR2: MDHEN, SYDVKM. CDR3 loop: CASSPGTGVGEQYF. The CDR3 nucleotides read TGTGCCAGCAGTCCCGGGACAGGGGTTGGCGAGCAGTACTTC.

The chain links TRBV27 to TRBJ2-2, with 7 bases fitting TRBD1. Germline trimming cut 10 bases from V and 5 bases from J; bases unmatched to any gene: 7. The CDR3 runs 13 residues. Germline V gene data show CDR1 as MNHEY and CDR2 as SMNVEV (reference sequence). The CDR3 DNA reads TGTGCCACCCGGACAGGACGGACCGGGGAGCTGTTTTTT. The encoded protein is CATRTGRTGELFF.

V usage is TRBV4-1 and J usage is TRBJ1-5, with D maybe TRBD1 (5 bases). This CDR3 has 19 residues. Germline loops: CDR1 MGHRA, CDR2 YSYEKL. V lost 4 bases and J lost 5, with 27 bases in between. The DNA of the CDR3 is TGCGCCAGCAGCCGACTCTTTTTAGACCCCGACAGTACTTATCAGCCCCAGCATTTT. It yields the protein CASSRLFLDPDSTYQPQHF.

The genes are TRBV5-1 and TRBJ2-1; 12 bases line up with TRBD2. The length of the CDR3 is 17 residues. V was clipped by 4 bases and J by 3 bases; unmatched bases: 8. Germline lookup yields CDR1 SGHRS and CDR2 YFSETQ. CDR3 coding DNA: TGCGCCAGCAGCCAAAAACTAGCGGGAGGTGTCTACAATGAGCAGTTCTTC. Translating gives CASSQKLAGGVYNEQFF.

The chain recombines TRBV6-1 with TRBJ1-1; D call uncertain. Trimming took off 2 bases at V and 4 bases at J, with 11 bases between the two ends. This CDR3 region has 14 residues. Germline CDR1 and CDR2: MNHNS and SASEGT. The CDR3 DNA reads as TGTGCCAGCAGTGAACTCGACGTGGGCACTGAAGCTTTCTTT. Protein: CASSELDVGTEAFF.

The J gene is TRBJ2-2, the V gene TRBV7-8; D is unclear. CDR3 length: 14 amino acids. The V gene's germline CDR1 is SGHVS and CDR2 FQNEAQ. Trimming stripped 5 bases from V and 5 bases from J, with 12 bases between. This CDR3 is CASSTTARTGELFF. CDR3 in DNA: TGTGCCAGCAGCACGACCGCTAGGACCGGGGAGCTGTTTTTT.

The chain combines TRBV28 with TRBJ1-2; 10 bases align to TRBD1. The germline CDR1 and CDR2 sequences are MDHEN and SYDVKM. There are 15 residues in the CDR3. V lost 4 bases, J lost 7 bases, and 9 bases stayed unmatched. The CDR3, as DNA: TGTGCCAGCAGTTCCATCGGGACAGGGGAATCTGGCTACACCTTC. Translation: CASSSIGTGESGYTF.

The chain couples TRBV7-2 to TRBJ2-7; D is perhaps TRBD1 (5 bases). V lost 5 bases to trimming and J lost 4 bases, with 12 bases between them. Germline-derived CDR1 and CDR2 are SGHTA and FQGNSA. The CDR3 runs 13 residues. The CDR3 nucleotides are TGTGCCAGCAGCCGCAGGCAGGGTTACGAGCAGTACTTC. As protein: CASSRRQGYEQYF.

The V and J genes are TRBV11-2 and TRBJ1-1; D not certain. The CDR3 is 17 residues long. V was clipped by 2 bases and J by 0 bases, with 16 bases between them. Germline loops: CDR1 SGHAT, CDR2 FQNNGV. DNA for the CDR3: TGTGCCAGCAGCTTAAGTTCGGTCCGGGGTATGAACACTGAAGCTTTCTTT. Its protein product is CASSLSSVRGMNTEAFF.

The genes are TRBV7-2 and TRBJ2-1; D remains unclear. The CDR3 is made up of 15 amino acids. Germline V gene lookup returns CDR1 SGHTA and CDR2 FQGNSA. V was trimmed by 1 base and J by 3 bases, leaving 10 bases between them. The CDR3 sequence is CASSLGPLGYNEQFF. The CDR3 DNA reads TGTGCCAGCAGCTTAGGGCCACTGGGCTACAATGAGCAGTTCTTC. The full variable domain, its missing parts supplied by reference TRBV7-2 and TRBJ2-1, is GAGVSQSPSNKVTEKGKDVELRCDPISGHTALYWYRQSLGQGLEFLIYFQGNSAPDKSGLPSDRFSAERTGGSVSTLTIQRTQQEDSAVYLCASSLGPLGYNEQFFGPGTRLTVL.

J is TRBJ1-5 and V is TRBV6-8; 10 bases agree with TRBD1. Per germline, CDR1 MNHGY and CDR2 SAAAGT. Losses at the gene ends were 7 bases for V and 2 bases for J; bases not matched to a gene: 17. The length of the CDR3 is 19 residues. The DNA of the CDR3 is TGTGCCAGCACCCACCCGGGACAGGGGCCGCCTCGGGGCAATCAGCCCCAGCATTTT. Its translation: CASTHPGQGPPRGNQPQHF.

The chain couples TRBV29-1 to TRBJ2-7; D gene uncertain. This CDR3 has 15 amino acids. Trimming cost V 5 bases and J 4 bases, with 21 bases left between them. The germline gives CDR1 SQVTM, CDR2 ANQGSEA. The CDR3 spells CSVSSDSNRWYEQYF. The CDR3 DNA reads as TGCAGCGTTTCATCAGACTCGAATCGGTGGTACGAGCAGTACTTC.

This chain links TRBV4-2 with TRBJ2-1; 9 nucleotides match TRBD2. Looked up from germline, CDR1 is LGHNA and CDR2 is YNFKEQ. This CDR3 is built from 17 residues. The V segment lost 0 bases and the J segment 5 bases; nucleotides outside the gene matches: 8. CDR3 nucleotides: TGTGCCAGCAGCCAAGACGCAGGCGGGAGGGCCCACAATGAGCAGTTCTTC. It yields the protein CASSQDAGGRAHNEQFF.

V and J are TRBV11-3 and TRBJ2-2; D is unclear. CDR1 and CDR2 (germline): SGHNT, YENEEA. This CDR3 region has 14 residues. V lost 5 bases and J lost 6, with 13 bases in between. CDR3 residues: CASSPALGSGELFF. As DNA, the CDR3 is TGTGCCAGCAGCCCAGCTTTGGGGTCCGGGGAGCTGTTTTTT.

This clone was recorded once. In DNA form, the CDR3 reads TGTGCCAGCAGTTCCAGGGGGCGGTCGGACACTGAAGCTTTCTTT. It is translated as CASSSRGRSDTEAFF. The rearrangement joins TRBV5-4 to TRBJ1-1; 8 positions agree with TRBD1. The germline gives CDR1 SGHNT, CDR2 YYREEE (reference sequence). This CDR3 is 15 amino acids long. The J segment lost 3 bases and the V segment lost 5 bases, leaving 9 bases of the junction unmatched.

This clone was observed a handful of times. Other DNA sequences in this sample translate to the same CDR3. The chain links TRBV14 to TRBJ1-5; D call uncertain. Germline values: CDR1 SGHDN, CDR2 FVKESK. V lost 3 bases to trimming and J lost 3 bases, with 6 bases between them. This CDR3 contains 13 residues. The CDR3 protein is CASSQGYNQPQHF. The CDR3 bases are TGTGCCAGCAGCCAGGGTTACAATCAGCCCCAGCATTTT. The entire variable domain, with the rest obtained from reference TRBV14 and TRBJ1-5, is as follows: EAGVTQFPSHSVIEKGQTVTLRCDPISGHDNLYWYRRVMGKEIKFLLHFVKESKQDESGMPNNRFLAERTGGTYSTLKVQPAELEDSGVYFCASSQGYNQPQHFGDGTRLSIL.

The rearrangement joins TRBV10-3 to TRBJ2-3, with TRBD2 matching 10 bases. The germline CDR1 and CDR2 sequences are ENHRY and SYGVKD. With V trimmed by 4 bases and J by 2 bases, 6 bases remained unmatched. This CDR3 has 16 amino acids. CDR3 residues: CAISGVAGGSTDTQYF. Written as DNA, the CDR3 is TGTGCCATCAGTGGGGTAGCGGGAGGTTCCACAGATACGCAGTATTTT.

Of note for this clone: Other DNA sequences within the sample encode an identical CDR3. The genes are TRBV5-1 and TRBJ2-7; the match to TRBD2 covers 8 bases. The CDR3 length is 13 residues. V was pared by 1 base and J by 4 bases, with 1 base of the junction left unmatched. Germline lookup yields CDR1 SGHRS and CDR2 YFSETQ. The CDR3 spells CASSLPGGYEQYF. The CDR3 DNA follows: TGCGCCAGCAGCTTGCCGGGGGGGTACGAGCAGTACTTC. Using reference TRBV5-1 and TRBJ2-7 for the parts outside the CDR3, the full variable domain is KAGVTQTPRYLIKTRGQQVTLSCSPISGHRSVSWYQQTPGQGLQFLFEYFSETQRNKGNFPGRFSGRQFSNSRSEMNVSTLELGDSALYLCASSLPGGYEQYFGPGTRLTVT.

This clone was observed once. The rearrangement joins TRBV10-1 to TRBJ2-1; the match to TRBD2 covers 16 bases. Germline V CDR1 and CDR2: WNHNN, SYGVQD (reference sequence). The junction had 6 bases not matched to a gene; V was cut back by 2 bases and J by 2 bases. The CDR3 consists of 19 residues. The DNA for the CDR3 is TGCGCCAGCAGTGAGCGGGGACTAGCGGGAGGGCCCCCCTACAATGAGCAGTTCTTC. Its translation is CASSERGLAGGPPYNEQFF.